The present T cell receptor beta chain was sequenced within a study of CD8+ T cells in alopecia areata. On this clone itself: Antigen: not known.

There are 10 residues in the CDR3. V lost 5 bases, J lost 6 bases, and 4 bases lay in between. CDR1 is GTSNPN and CDR2 is SVGIG in the germline V gene (reference sequence). Points from the study as a whole: Relative to normal scalp, lesional scalp, especially alopecia totalis/universalis, showed higher clonality. Scalp and blood retained many expanded lesional clones during tofacitinib.

Extraction of RNA preceded its reverse transcription into cDNA, which served as the sequencing template. Profiling relied on immunoSEQ multiplex PCR, and the TCRdb table lists in-frame clones only, not all of them. The sample has 180,000 or so clones; 51% are singletons. Treatment described: oral pan-JAK inhibitor, 5-10 mg twice daily. This chain uses TRBV30 with TRBJ1-4; no definite D call. This TCR was recovered from a human donor with alopecia areata. The material sequenced was CD8+ T cells sorted from blood, taken around week 54, from a patient treated with tofacitinib. The CDR3 here is CAWADEKLFF. Here the CDR3 DNA reads TGTGCCTGGGCGGATGAAAAACTGTTTTTT.